Listed here is a single TCR beta chain. Generated by immunoSEQ multiplex PCR, the TCRdb table keeps only in-frame clones and is missing some. The data show about 100,000 clones, with under 96% seen just once and approximately 0.2% held by the top ten. The data were obtained in a study of technical replicates of blood from a handful of donors. The TCR was taken from a human donor in good health. Sample: T cells isolated from PBMCs.

The CDR3 region has the DNA TGTGCCAGCAGCGTAGGCCTAGCGGGAGCAAGCTACGAGCAGTACTTC. Its protein is CASSVGLAGASYEQYF. V gene TRBV9 combines with J gene TRBJ2-7, with 10 bases fitting TRBD2. The germline V gene encodes CDR1 SGDLS and CDR2 YYNGEE. With V trimmed by 0 bases and J by 3 bases, 6 bases remained unmatched. The length of the CDR3 is 16 residues.